This T cell receptor beta chain comes out of a study of CD8 T cells in cerebrospinal fluid in Alzheimer's disease. This clonotype ranks as large (0.1 to 1%) in terms of frequency. Confirmation of patient neurodegeneration relied on biomarkers such as neurofilament, amyloid-beta and tau. Germline loops: CDR1 MDHEN, CDR2 SYDVKM. The CDR3 has 14 amino acids. TCRdb reprocessed the 10x single-cell sequencing reads, with one entry per CDR3 protein and no DNA. This sample's table reports some 1,500 distinct CDR3 sequences. J is TRBJ2-7 and V is TRBV28; TCRdb outputs TRBD2, but without DNA this stays unchecked. The receptor comes from a human donor with Alzheimer's disease. The sample comprised cerebrospinal fluid. The CDR3 reads CASLGTSGIYEQYF.